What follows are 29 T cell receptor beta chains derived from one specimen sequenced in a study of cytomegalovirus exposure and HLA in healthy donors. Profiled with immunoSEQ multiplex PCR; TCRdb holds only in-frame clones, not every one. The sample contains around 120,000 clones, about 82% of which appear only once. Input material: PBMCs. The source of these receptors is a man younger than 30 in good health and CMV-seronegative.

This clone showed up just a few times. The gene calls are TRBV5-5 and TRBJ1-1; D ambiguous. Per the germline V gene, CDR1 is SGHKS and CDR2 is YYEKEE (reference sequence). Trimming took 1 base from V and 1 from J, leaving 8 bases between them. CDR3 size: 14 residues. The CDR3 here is CASSLWPENTEAFF. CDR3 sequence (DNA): TGTGCCAGCAGCTTGTGGCCAGAGAACACTGAAGCTTTCTTT.

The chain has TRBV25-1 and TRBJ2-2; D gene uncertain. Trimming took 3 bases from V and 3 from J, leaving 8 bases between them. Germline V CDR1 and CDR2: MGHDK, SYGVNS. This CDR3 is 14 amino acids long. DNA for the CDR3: TGTGCCAGCAGTGAGGAGCTTTACACCGGGGAGCTGTTTTTT. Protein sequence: CASSEELYTGELFF.

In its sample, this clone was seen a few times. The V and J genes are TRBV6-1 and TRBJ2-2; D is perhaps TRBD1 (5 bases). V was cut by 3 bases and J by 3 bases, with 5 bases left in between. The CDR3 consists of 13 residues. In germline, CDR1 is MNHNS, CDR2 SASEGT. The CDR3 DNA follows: TGTGCCAGCAGTGACAGGGACACCGGGGAGCTGTTTTTT. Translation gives CASSDRDTGELFF.

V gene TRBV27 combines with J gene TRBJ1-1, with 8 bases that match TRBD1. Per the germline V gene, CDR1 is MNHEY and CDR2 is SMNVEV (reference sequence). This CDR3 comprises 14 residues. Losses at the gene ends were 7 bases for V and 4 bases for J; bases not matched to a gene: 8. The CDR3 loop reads CASIQQGEGTEAFF. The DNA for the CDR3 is TGTGCCAGCATTCAACAGGGGGAGGGCACTGAAGCTTTCTTT.

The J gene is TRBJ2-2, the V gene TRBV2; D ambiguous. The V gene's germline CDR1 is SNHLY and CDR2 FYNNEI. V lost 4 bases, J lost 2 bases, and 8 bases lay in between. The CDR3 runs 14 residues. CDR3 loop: CASSGRPNTGELFF. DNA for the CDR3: TGTGCCAGCAGTGGGAGACCTAACACCGGGGAGCTGTTTTTT.

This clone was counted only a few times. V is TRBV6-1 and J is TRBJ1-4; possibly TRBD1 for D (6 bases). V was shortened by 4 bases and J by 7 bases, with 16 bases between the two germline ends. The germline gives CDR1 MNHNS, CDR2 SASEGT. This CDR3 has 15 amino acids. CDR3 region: CASSVRGARGEKLFF. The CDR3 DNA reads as TGTGCCAGCAGTGTCCGGGGGGCAAGAGGTGAAAAACTGTTTTTT.

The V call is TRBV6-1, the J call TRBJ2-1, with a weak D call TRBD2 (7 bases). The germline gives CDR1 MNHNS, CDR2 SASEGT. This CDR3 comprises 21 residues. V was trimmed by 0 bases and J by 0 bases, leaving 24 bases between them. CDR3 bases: TGTGCCAGCAGTGAAGCGCTTCAGGGTACGAGGGGGGGTCCCTCCTACAATGAGCAGTTCTTC. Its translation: CASSEALQGTRGGPSYNEQFF.

CDR3 in amino acids: CASSETRFVDTQYF. The DNA of the CDR3 is TGTGCCAGCAGTGAGACTAGATTCGTGGATACGCAGTATTTT. The chain uses TRBV25-1 and TRBJ2-3; a possible D gene is TRBD2 (6 bases). The germline V and J ends were trimmed by 3 bases and 6 bases, with 13 bases remaining between them. Germline CDR1 and CDR2: MGHDK and SYGVNS. The CDR3 is 14 residues long.

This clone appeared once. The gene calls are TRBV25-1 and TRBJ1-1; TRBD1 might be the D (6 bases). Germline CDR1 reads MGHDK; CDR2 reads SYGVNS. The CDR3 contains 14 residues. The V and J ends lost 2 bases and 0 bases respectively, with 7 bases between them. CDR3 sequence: CASSETGLNTEAFF. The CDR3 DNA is TGTGCCAGCAGTGAAACAGGGTTGAACACTGAAGCTTTCTTT.

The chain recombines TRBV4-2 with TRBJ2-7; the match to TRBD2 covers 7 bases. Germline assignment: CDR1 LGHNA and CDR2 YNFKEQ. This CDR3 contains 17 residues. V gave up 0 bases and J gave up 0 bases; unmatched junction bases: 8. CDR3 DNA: TGTGCCAGCAGCCAAGATCTCGGAGCGGGGCTCTCCTACGAGCAGTACTTC. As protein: CASSQDLGAGLSYEQYF.

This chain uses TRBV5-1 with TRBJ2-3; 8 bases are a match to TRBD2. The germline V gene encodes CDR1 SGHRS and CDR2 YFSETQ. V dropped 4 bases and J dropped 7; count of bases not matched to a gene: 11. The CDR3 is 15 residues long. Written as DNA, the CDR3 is TGCGCCAGCAGCCCTCGGACTAGCAACGGCAATACGCAGTATTTT. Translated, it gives CASSPRTSNGNTQYF.

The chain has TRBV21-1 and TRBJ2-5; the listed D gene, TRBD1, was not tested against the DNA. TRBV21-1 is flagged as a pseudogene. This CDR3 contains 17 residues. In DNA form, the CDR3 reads TGTGCCAGCAGCAAGACAGGTGCTAAAAGGGTCCAAGAGACCCAGTACTTC. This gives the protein CASSKTGAKRVQETQYF.

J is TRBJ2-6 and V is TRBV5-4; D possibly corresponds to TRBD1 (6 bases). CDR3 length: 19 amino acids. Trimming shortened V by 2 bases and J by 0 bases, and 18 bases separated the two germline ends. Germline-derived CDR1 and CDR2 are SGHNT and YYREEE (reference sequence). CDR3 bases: TGTGCCAGCAGCTTTCCGGCTCCGGACAGAAGCTCTGGGGCCAACGTCCTGACTTTC. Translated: CASSFPAPDRSSGANVLTF.

CDR3 DNA: TGTGCCAGCAGTTCCCAGTTCGGGGACCAAGAGACCCAGTACTTC. Its translation is CASSSQFGDQETQYF. The rearrangement links TRBV6-5 to TRBJ2-5, with a weak D call TRBD2 (5 bases). The CDR3 has 15 amino acids. V was shortened by 4 bases and J by 0 bases, with 12 bases between the two germline ends. The germline V gene encodes CDR1 MNHEY and CDR2 SVGAGI.

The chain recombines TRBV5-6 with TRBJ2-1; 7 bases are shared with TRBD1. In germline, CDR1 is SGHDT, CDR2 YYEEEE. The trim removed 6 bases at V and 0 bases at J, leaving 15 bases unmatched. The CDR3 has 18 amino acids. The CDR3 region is CASKWTGLTQSSYNEQFF. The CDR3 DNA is TGTGCCAGCAAGTGGACAGGATTGACCCAGAGCTCCTACAATGAGCAGTTCTTC. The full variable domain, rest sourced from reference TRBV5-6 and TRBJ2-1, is DAGVTQSPTHLIKTRGQQVTLRCSPKSGHDTVSWYQQALGQGPQFIFQYYEEEERQRGNFPDRFSGHQFPNYSSELNVNALLLGDSALYLCASKWTGLTQSSYNEQFFGPGTRLTVL.

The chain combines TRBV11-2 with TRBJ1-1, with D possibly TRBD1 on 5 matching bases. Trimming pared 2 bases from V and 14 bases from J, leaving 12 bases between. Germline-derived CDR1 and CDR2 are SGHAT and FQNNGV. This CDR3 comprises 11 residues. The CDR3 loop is CASSLRAGQFF. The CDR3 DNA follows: TGTGCCAGCAGCTTACGGGCAGGGCAATTCTTT.

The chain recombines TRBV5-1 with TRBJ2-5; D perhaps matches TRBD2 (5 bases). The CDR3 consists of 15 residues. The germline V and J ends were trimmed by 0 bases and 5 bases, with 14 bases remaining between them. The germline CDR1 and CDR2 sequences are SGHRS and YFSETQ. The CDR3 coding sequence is TGCGCCAGCAGCTTGGCCGGTACTCCGGGGGAGACCCAGTACTTC. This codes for CASSLAGTPGETQYF. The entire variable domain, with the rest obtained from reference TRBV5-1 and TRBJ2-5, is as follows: KAGVTQTPRYLIKTRGQQVTLSCSPISGHRSVSWYQQTPGQGLQFLFEYFSETQRNKGNFPGRFSGRQFSNSRSEMNVSTLELGDSALYLCASSLAGTPGETQYFGPGTRLLVL.

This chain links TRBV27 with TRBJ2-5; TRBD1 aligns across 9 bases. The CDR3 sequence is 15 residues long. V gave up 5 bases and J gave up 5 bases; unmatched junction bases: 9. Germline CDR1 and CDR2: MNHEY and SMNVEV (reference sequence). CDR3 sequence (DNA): TGTGCCAGCAGTCGAAACAGGGGGCAGGGGGAGACCCAGTACTTC. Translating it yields CASSRNRGQGETQYF.

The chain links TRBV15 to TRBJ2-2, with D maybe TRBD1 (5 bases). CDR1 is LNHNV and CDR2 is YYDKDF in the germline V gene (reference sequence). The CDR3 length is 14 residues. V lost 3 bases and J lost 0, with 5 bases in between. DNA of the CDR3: TGTGCCACCAGCAGCAGGGCGAACACCGGGGAGCTGTTTTTT. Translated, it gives CATSSRANTGELFF.

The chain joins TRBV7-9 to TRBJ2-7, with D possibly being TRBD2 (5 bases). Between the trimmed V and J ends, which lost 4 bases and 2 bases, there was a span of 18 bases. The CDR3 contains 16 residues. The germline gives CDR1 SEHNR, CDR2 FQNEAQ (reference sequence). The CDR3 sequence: CASSSIGERRPYEQYF. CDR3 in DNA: TGTGCCAGCAGCTCGATCGGAGAGCGGAGGCCCTACGAGCAGTACTTC.

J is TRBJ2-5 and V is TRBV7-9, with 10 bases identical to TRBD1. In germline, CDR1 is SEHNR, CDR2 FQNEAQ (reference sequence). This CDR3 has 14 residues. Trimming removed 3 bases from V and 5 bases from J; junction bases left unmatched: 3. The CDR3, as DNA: TGTGCCAGCAGCTTGAGGACAGGGGGGGAGACCCAGTACTTC. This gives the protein CASSLRTGGETQYF.

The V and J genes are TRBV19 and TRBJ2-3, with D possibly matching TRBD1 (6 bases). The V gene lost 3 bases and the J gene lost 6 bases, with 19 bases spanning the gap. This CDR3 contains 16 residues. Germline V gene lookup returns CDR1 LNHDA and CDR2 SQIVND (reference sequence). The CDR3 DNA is TGTGCCAGTAGTATGCCTGGGCAGGGGCCTAGGGATACGCAGTATTTT. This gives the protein CASSMPGQGPRDTQYF.

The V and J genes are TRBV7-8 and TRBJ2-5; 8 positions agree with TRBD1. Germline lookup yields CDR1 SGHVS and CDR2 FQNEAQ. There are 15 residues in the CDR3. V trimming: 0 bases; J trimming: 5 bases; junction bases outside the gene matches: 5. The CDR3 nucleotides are TGTGCCAGCAGCTTAGCGGCAGGGGGCCGGGAGACCCAGTACTTC. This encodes CASSLAAGGRETQYF. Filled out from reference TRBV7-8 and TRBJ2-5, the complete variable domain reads GAGVSQSPRYKVAKRGQDVALRCDPISGHVSLFWYQQALGQGPEFLTYFQNEAQLDKSGLPSDRFFAERPEGSVSTLKIQRTQQEDSAVYLCASSLAAGGRETQYFGPGTRLLVL.

Here the CDR3 DNA reads TGTGCCAGCAGCCTGTACGGGACAGGGGCATCACCCCTCCACTTT. Amino acid sequence: CASSLYGTGASPLHF. V usage is TRBV9 and J usage is TRBJ1-6; 10 bases line up with TRBD1. With V trimmed by 4 bases and J by 10 bases, 8 bases remained unmatched. CDR3 length: 15 amino acids. Per the germline V gene, CDR1 is SGDLS and CDR2 is YYNGEE.

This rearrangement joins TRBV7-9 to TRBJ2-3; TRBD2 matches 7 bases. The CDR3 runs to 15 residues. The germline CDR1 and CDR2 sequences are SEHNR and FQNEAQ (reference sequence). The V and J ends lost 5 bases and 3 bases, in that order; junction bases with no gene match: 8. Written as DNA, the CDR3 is TGTGCCAGCAGCGATGCTGGCGGGAGAACAGATACGCAGTATTTT. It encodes CASSDAGGRTDTQYF.

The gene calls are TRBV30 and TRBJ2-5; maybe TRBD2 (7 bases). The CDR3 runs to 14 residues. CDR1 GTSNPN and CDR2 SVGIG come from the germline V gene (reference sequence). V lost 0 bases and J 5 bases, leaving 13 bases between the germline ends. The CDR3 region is CAWSVGGASETQYF. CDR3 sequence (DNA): TGTGCCTGGAGTGTAGGGGGGGCTTCGGAGACCCAGTACTTC.

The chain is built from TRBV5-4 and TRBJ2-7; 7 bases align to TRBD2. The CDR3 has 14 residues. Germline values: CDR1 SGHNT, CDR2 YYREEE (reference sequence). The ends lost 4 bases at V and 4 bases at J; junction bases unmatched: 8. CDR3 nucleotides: TGTGCCAGCAGCGAAGGCGGGAGAGTGTACGAGCAGTACTTC. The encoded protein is CASSEGGRVYEQYF.

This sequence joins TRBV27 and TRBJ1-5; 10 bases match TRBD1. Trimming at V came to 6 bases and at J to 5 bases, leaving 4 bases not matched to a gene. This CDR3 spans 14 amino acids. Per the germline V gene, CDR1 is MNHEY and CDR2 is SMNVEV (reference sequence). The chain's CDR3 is CASSFGTGDQPQHF. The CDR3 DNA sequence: TGTGCCAGCAGCTTCGGGACAGGGGATCAGCCCCAGCATTTT.

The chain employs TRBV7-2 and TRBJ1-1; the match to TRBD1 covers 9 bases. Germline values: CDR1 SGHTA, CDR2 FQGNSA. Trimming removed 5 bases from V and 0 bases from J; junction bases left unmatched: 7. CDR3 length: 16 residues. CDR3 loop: CASSPDRGSMNTEAFF. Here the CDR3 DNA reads TGTGCCAGCAGCCCTGACAGGGGGAGCATGAACACTGAAGCTTTCTTT.